This T cell receptor beta chain originates from a study of blood T cells in healthy people across ages (dated by TCRdb to about 2015). For the wider study: In model experiments, template switching captured roughly one uniquely barcoded TCR beta cDNA molecule for every two T cells. Four age groups were formed from the donors: young (average 16 years), middle-aged (around 37), aged (approximately 60) and long-lived (less than 85). To track age-related changes in TCR beta repertoire diversity, the study relied on deep sequencing normalized with unique cDNA molecular identifiers. To avoid experimental bias, donors of different ages were distributed randomly across sequencing lanes. Using the same blood draw, the study looked at two additional independent replicas of 1 million unique cDNA reads for two donors, one aged 18 to 30 and the other aged 80 or older.

This clonotype has just a few counts. Which antigen it targets is not known. Nothing much larger sits one base from this clone, and base qualities are not available. The approximately 40 donors, aged 6 to 90 years, were systemically healthy Caucasian individuals from Russia. About 10 milliliters of peripheral blood were collected from each donor into EDTA-treated Vacutainer tubes. Ficoll-Paque density-gradient centrifugation was used to isolate PBMCs, with at least 6.5 million per sample. Trizol reagent was used to extract total RNA from PBMCs, with at least 5.5 micrograms per sample. Naive CD45RAhigh/CD27high T cell percentages were measured by flow cytometry on a PBMC aliquot from every donor. Preparation of the library involved 5' RACE. Sequencing used an Illumina HiSeq 2500. The second PCR ran for about 7 to 11 cycles and used a J-beta primer mix along with a sample-barcoded 5' primer. Each TCR beta cDNA molecule received a unique molecular identifier from a template-switch 5' adaptor carrying 12 random nucleotides. Each sample yielded at least 3 million CDR3-containing paired-end reads. First-strand cDNA was synthesized from all RNA with the Mint cDNA synthesis kit, primed by a TRBC-specific oligonucleotide. All cDNA was treated with uracil-DNA glycosylase and then went through a first 18-cycle PCR with the universal primers M1SS and BC2_uni_R. As for how the authors treated the data: Normalization of each sample was performed by random selection of 1 million high-quality reads, each carrying a distinct molecular identifier. Reads with shared molecular identifiers were discarded instead of being binned into consensus sequences. CDR3 identification, clonotype clustering and error correction used MiTCR with a Q25 quality threshold and the strictest error-elimination algorithm. A nonparametric unseen species model with Euler transformation was used to estimate lower-bound total TCR beta diversity. TCRdb reprocessed the public reads (quality trimming at Q25 with fastp, clone calling with MiXCR) and kept in-frame beta chains. Every CDR3 protein is listed once, alongside the most common genes and DNA of its rows. TCRdb, not the original authors, processed these V and J calls. The sample data list around 1,100,000 distinct CDR3 sequences, and roughly two fifths of these were observed just once. The ten largest account for about an eighth of the sample.

CDR1 and CDR2 (DFQATT, SNEGSKA) derive from the germline V gene (reference sequence). Including the terminal cysteine and phenylalanine, the CDR3 comprises 13 residues. The only DNA kept is the CDR3, 39 bases in frame from the first base. V and J are trimmed by 4 bases and 6 bases, and the gene matches miss 5 bases of the junction. Study-level results and caveats: The CMV infection status of donors was not known, potentially confounding age-related changes in expanded clonotypes. A strong correlation was found between observed TCR beta diversity and the percentage of naive T cells measured by flow cytometry. Bulk unsorted PBMC profiling prevented conclusive comparison of naive and antigen-experienced compartments. Total diversity estimates from one million sequenced T cells were considered lower bounds and underestimates. Compared with the aged group, the long-lived group had more naive CD4+ T cells, fewer expanded clones and increased TCR diversity, suggesting age selection. Observed TCR beta diversity per million T cells fell roughly linearly with age, and a significant reduction was already apparent by age around 40.

The V gene is TRBV20-1 and the J gene is TRBJ2-1, and 8 junctional nucleotides match TRBD2. This clonotype was obtained from a man aged 18-30 years in good health. The sequenced sample consisted of blood. The CDR3 protein: CSAIGGALNEQFF. The DNA is TGCAGTGCTATCGGGGGGGCCCTCAATGAGCAGTTCTTC.